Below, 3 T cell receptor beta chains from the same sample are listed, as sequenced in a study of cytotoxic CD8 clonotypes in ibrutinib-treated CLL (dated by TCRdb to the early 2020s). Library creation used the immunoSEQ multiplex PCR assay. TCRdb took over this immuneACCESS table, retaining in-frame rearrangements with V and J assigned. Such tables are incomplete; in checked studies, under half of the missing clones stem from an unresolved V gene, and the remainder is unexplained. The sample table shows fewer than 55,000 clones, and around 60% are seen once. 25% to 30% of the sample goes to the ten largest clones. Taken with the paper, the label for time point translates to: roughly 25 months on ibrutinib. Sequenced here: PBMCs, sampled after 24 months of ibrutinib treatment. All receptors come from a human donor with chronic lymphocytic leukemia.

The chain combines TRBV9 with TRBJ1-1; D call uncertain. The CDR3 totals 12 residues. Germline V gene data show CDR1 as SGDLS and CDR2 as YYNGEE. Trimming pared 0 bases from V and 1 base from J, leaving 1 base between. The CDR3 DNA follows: TGTGCCAGCAGCGTAGCGAACACTGAAGCTTTCTTT. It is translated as CASSVANTEAFF.

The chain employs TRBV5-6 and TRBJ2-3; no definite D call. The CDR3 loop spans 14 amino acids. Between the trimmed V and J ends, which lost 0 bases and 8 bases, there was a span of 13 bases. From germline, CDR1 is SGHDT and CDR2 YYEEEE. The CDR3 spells CASSLVNPQSTQYF. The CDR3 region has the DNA TGTGCCAGCAGCTTGGTGAACCCTCAGAGTACGCAGTATTTT.

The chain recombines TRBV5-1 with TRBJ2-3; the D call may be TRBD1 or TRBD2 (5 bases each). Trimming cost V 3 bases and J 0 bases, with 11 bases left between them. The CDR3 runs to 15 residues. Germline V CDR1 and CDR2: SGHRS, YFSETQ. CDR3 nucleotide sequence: TGCGCCAGCAGCTGGGACCCAAGTAGCACAGATACGCAGTATTTT. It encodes CASSWDPSSTDTQYF.